This entry lists 32 T cell receptor beta chains sequenced from one sample in a study of prognosis after radiotherapy for stage I lung cancer. From genomic DNA, two-round multiplex PCR was used to amplify TCR beta CDR3. Primers specific to each TRBV and TRBJ gene were used in first-round PCR. TCRdb recomputed calls from the multiplex PCR reads with MiXCR, one row per CDR3 protein. The top ten clones hold around a quarter of a sample with 13,000 or so distinct CDR3 sequences, 47% of them seen once. The material sequenced was PBMCs, taken before or after stereotactic body radiation therapy (not recorded which). Receptors originate from a donor aged 50 or older with non-small cell lung cancer.

The rearrangement joins TRBV7-2 to TRBJ2-3, with 10 bases aligning to TRBD2. The ends lost 3 bases at V and 0 bases at J; junction bases unmatched: 12. CDR3 length equals 19 residues. Per the germline V gene, CDR1 is SGHTA and CDR2 is FQGNSA. The CDR3 DNA reads as TGTGCCAGCAGCTTCCACCCGCGAGCGGGAGGGCCCAGCACAGATACGCAGTATTTT. Its protein is CASSFHPRAGGPSTDTQYF.

In its sample, this clonotype was seen many times. CDR3 in DNA: TGCAGTGCTAGAGATCTTGGGACTAGCGGGCTTATGAGCTCCTACAATGAGCAGTTCTTC. It yields the protein CSARDLGTSGLMSSYNEQFF. The chain joins TRBV20-1 to TRBJ2-1, with 12 positions matching TRBD2. V was clipped by 0 bases and J by 0 bases; unmatched bases: 12. The CDR3 totals 20 residues. CDR1 and CDR2 from the germline V gene are DFQATT and SNEGSKA (reference sequence).

About this clonotype itself: This is likely an artifact of a read error, given a far larger clone one base away. The rearrangement joins TRBV6-6 to TRBJ2-7, with 8 bases that match TRBD2. V lost 6 bases to trimming and J lost 3 bases; unmatched junction nucleotides: 25. The CDR3 contains 20 residues. Germline CDR1 is MNHNY and CDR2 is SVGAGI (reference sequence). As DNA, the CDR3 is TGTGCCAGCAGCCTTGACAGTGCGAGCGGGAGTATCTTTGGTAACTACGAGCAGTACTTC. Protein product: CASSLDSASGSIFGNYEQYF.

This clonotype has a count of ten or more. The V and J genes are TRBV9 and TRBJ1-5, with TRBD1 as a possible D gene (5 bases). The V end lost 0 bases, the J end lost 0 bases, and 10 bases lay between the germline ends. CDR3 length: 16 residues. Germline V gene sequence: CDR1 SGDLS, CDR2 YYNGEE. DNA of the CDR3: TGTGCCAGCAGCGTAGGAGGGGCCGATAGCAATCAGCCCCAGCATTTT. It yields the protein CASSVGGADSNQPQHF.

The chain joins TRBV20-1 to TRBJ2-4; 9 bases align to TRBD1. J was trimmed by 2 bases and V by 2 bases; bases with no gene match: 16. Germline V gene data show CDR1 as DFQATT and CDR2 as SNEGSKA (reference sequence). The CDR3 totals 19 residues. The CDR3 bases are TGCAGTGCTAGACCTAACCTTGTCGGGACAGGGCTGACCAAAAACATTCAGTACTTC. This codes for CSARPNLVGTGLTKNIQYF.

In regard to this clonotype: Since a far larger clone is one base different, this is likely a read error. This rearrangement joins TRBV6-1 to TRBJ2-7, with D unresolved. The V gene lost 7 bases and the J gene lost 4 bases, with 17 bases spanning the gap. CDR3 size: 14 residues. Germline CDR1 and CDR2: MNHNS and SASEGT. CDR3 coding DNA: TGTGCCAGCATTTACGCTATTTCCGGGTACGAGCAGTACTTC. It specifies CASIYAISGYEQYF.

In regard to this clonotype: This is likely an artifact of a read error, given a far larger clone one base away. The rearrangement links TRBV7-8 to TRBJ2-5; 8 positions match TRBD1. This CDR3 spans 15 amino acids. Per the germline V gene, CDR1 is SGHVS and CDR2 is FQNEAQ. CDR3 coding DNA: TGTGCCTGCAGACTAAATACAGGGGGTTCAGAGACCCAGTACTTC. Amino acid sequence: CACRLNTGGSETQYF.

The genes are TRBV7-9 and TRBJ2-2; D is ambiguous. Germline CDR1 SEHNR, CDR2 FQNEAQ (reference sequence). This CDR3 is built from 13 residues. The V and J ends lost 2 bases and 5 bases respectively, with 6 bases between them. The CDR3 DNA reads as TGTGCCAGCAGCTTATCGAGAACCGGGGAGCTGTTTTTT. This encodes CASSLSRTGELFF.

The chain links TRBV5-8 to TRBJ2-6; unclear D gene. This CDR3 comprises 15 residues. Trimming pared 2 bases from V and 0 bases from J, leaving 6 bases between. CDR1 and CDR2 (germline): SGHTS, YDEGEE. CDR3 loop: CASSFVSSGANVLTF. The CDR3 nucleotides are TGTGCCAGCAGCTTCGTGTCCTCTGGGGCCAACGTCCTGACTTTC.

A word on this clonotype: It is likely a read error: a sequence one base away is far more abundant. The chain employs TRBV6-5 and TRBJ1-6; D gene uncertain. CDR3 length: 11 residues. Between the trimmed V and J ends, which lost 4 bases and 6 bases, there was a span of 1 base. Germline loops: CDR1 MNHEY, CDR2 SVGAGI. The CDR3 is CASSFNSPLHF. In nucleotides, the CDR3 is TGTGCCAGCAGTTTTAATTCACCCCTCCACTTT.

The sample holds many counts of this clonotype. The rearrangement joins TRBV28 to TRBJ2-7, with D perhaps TRBD1 or TRBD2 (6 bases each). The CDR3 covers 13 residues. The V gene lost 6 bases and the J gene lost 5 bases, with 14 bases spanning the gap. From germline, CDR1 is MDHEN and CDR2 SYDVKM. The CDR3: CASREGGSHEQYF. As DNA, the CDR3 is TGTGCCAGCAGAGAGGGGGGATCCCACGAGCAGTACTTC.

The rearrangement uses TRBV11-2 and TRBJ2-7, with 9 bases fitting TRBD1. The CDR3 has 15 residues. V trimming: 5 bases; J trimming: 3 bases; junction bases outside the gene matches: 8. Per the germline V gene, CDR1 is SGHAT and CDR2 is FQNNGV. This chain's CDR3 is CASSRGQGSLYEQYF. As DNA, the CDR3 is TGTGCCAGCAGCCGCGGACAGGGGTCTCTCTACGAGCAGTACTTC.

As regards this clonotype: Since a much larger clone is just one base distant, this may be a read error. The chain couples TRBV6-4 to TRBJ2-3, with 8 bases fitting TRBD1. The germline gives CDR1 MRHNA, CDR2 SNTAGT. The CDR3 is 17 residues long. CDR3 DNA: TGTGCCAGCAGTTACAGCACGGACAGGGCGAATGGGGATAAGCAGTATTTT. This sequence encodes CASSYSTDRANGDKQYF.

This clonotype was detected many times. The CDR3 coding sequence is TGCGCCAGCAGCTTAGAAGGGAGAGGGTCCTACAATGAGCAGTTCTTC. It encodes CASSLEGRGSYNEQFF. The J gene is TRBJ2-1, the V gene TRBV5-1; perhaps TRBD2 as D (5 bases). Germline loops: CDR1 SGHRS, CDR2 YFSETQ. The CDR3 has 16 residues. The V gene lost 2 bases and the J gene lost 1 base, with 13 bases spanning the gap.

Concerning this clonotype: The DNA is left out, because the CDR3 cannot be placed on it with certainty; the CDR3 is given as TCRdb lists it. The gene calls are TRBV4-1 and TRBJ1-2. From its first to its last residue, the CDR3 has 15 amino acids. Germline assignment: CDR1 MGHRA and CDR2 YSYEKL. CDR3 in amino acids: CASSLLDGLNYGCTF.

Many counts were recorded for this clonotype. This rearrangement joins TRBV5-6 to TRBJ2-2; 8 nucleotides match TRBD1. The CDR3 runs 16 residues. The germline CDR1 and CDR2 sequences are SGHDT and YYEEEE. V gave up 4 bases and J gave up 4 bases; unmatched junction bases: 9. The CDR3 is CASSGGTGSSTGELFF. For the CDR3, the DNA is TGTGCCAGCAGCGGTGGGACAGGTTCTAGCACCGGGGAGCTGTTTTTT.

This clonotype ranks as medium-sized. The rearrangement uses TRBV7-9 and TRBJ2-2; D is undetermined. The CDR3 totals 13 residues. The V end was cut by 1 base, the J end by 6 bases, with 6 bases between. In germline, CDR1 is SEHNR, CDR2 FQNEAQ (reference sequence). CDR3 amino acids: CASSLEGAGELFF. In DNA form, the CDR3 reads TGTGCCAGCAGCTTAGAAGGAGCCGGGGAGCTGTTTTTT.

This clonotype was seen just once. This chain connects TRBV11-2 to TRBJ1-2, with a weak D call TRBD1 (5 bases). Trimming pared 0 bases from V and 9 bases from J, leaving 8 bases between. Per the germline V gene, CDR1 is SGHAT and CDR2 is FQNNGV. The CDR3 has 12 residues. The CDR3 is CASSLEGDRYTF. The CDR3 bases are TGTGCCAGCAGCTTAGAGGGGGATCGCTACACCTTC.

The sample holds one count of this clonotype. The gene calls are TRBV6-1 and TRBJ2-3; D is possibly TRBD2 (5 bases). The V gene's germline CDR1 is MNHNS and CDR2 SASEGT. The CDR3 is 15 residues long. V gave up 0 bases and J gave up 4 bases, with 11 bases separating them. The CDR3: CASSEAEARADTQYF. CDR3 in DNA: TGTGCCAGCAGTGAAGCAGAGGCGAGGGCAGATACGCAGTATTTT.

This clonotype was counted many times. This chain joins TRBV7-2 and TRBJ2-3, with a possible D match to TRBD1 (5 bases). Between the trimmed V and J ends, which lost 2 bases and 3 bases, there was a span of 12 bases. This CDR3 is built from 15 residues. Germline lookup yields CDR1 SGHTA and CDR2 FQGNSA. As DNA, the CDR3 is TGTGCCAGCAGCTTAACAGGTTTGGGTACAGATACGCAGTATTTT. Translated, it gives CASSLTGLGTDTQYF.

This clonotype is labeled medium-sized. The J gene is TRBJ2-7, the V gene TRBV12-3 or TRBV12-4; 8 bases are shared with TRBD2. The CDR3 runs 14 residues. V trimming: 6 bases; J trimming: 2 bases; junction bases outside the gene matches: 6. The CDR3 spells CASSRLAPPYEQYF. The CDR3 coding sequence is TGTGCCAGCAGCAGACTAGCGCCTCCCTACGAGCAGTACTTC.

This sequence joins TRBV5-4 and TRBJ2-1; D gene unclear. The germline V gene has CDR1 SGHNT and CDR2 YYREEE (reference sequence). The CDR3 covers 13 residues. The V end was cut by 4 bases, the J end by 5 bases, with 10 bases between. The CDR3 DNA follows: TGTGCCAGCAGCGAACGACCAAACAATGAGCAGTTCTTC. Translated, it gives CASSERPNNEQFF.

Many counts were recorded for this clonotype. This chain connects TRBV20-1 to TRBJ1-4; 8 bases align to TRBD1. The germline V gene encodes CDR1 DFQATT and CDR2 SNEGSKA (reference sequence). The CDR3 extends over 16 amino acids. The V and J ends lost 0 bases and 0 bases, in that order; junction bases with no gene match: 3. The CDR3 reads CSARDPQGATNEKLFF. The CDR3 nucleotides read TGCAGTGCTAGAGATCCACAGGGGGCAACTAATGAAAAACTGTTTTTT.

A few counts support this clonotype. The rearrangement links TRBV20-1 to TRBJ2-5; no definite D call. This CDR3 contains 13 residues. The ends were cut back, 5 bases at V and 4 bases at J, with 14 bases in the middle. The germline V gene encodes CDR1 DFQATT and CDR2 SNEGSKA (reference sequence). The CDR3 here is CSALDGIGETQYF. In DNA, the CDR3 is TGCAGTGCTCTCGATGGGATAGGAGAGACCCAGTACTTC.

Ten or more counts support this clonotype. This rearrangement joins TRBV4-1 to TRBJ1-1; D is uncertain. This CDR3 region has 14 residues. With 8 bases removed from V and 6 bases from J, the gap between germline ends came to 19 bases. From germline, CDR1 is MGHRA and CDR2 YSYEKL. Written as DNA, the CDR3 is TGCGCCAGCTCCCCGGGTCGGCCCGAAGCTGAAGCTTTCTTT. It encodes CASSPGRPEAEAFF.

The chain employs TRBV14 and TRBJ2-2; 13 bases fit TRBD2. The CDR3 has 17 amino acids. Germline V CDR1 and CDR2: SGHDN, FVKESK. V dropped 1 base and J dropped 6; count of bases not matched to a gene: 5. The CDR3, as DNA: TGTGCCAGCAGCCAAGGGACTAGCGGGAGACGCGCCGGGGAGCTGTTTTTT. Protein product: CASSQGTSGRRAGELFF. Full variable domain (rest looked up from reference TRBV14 and TRBJ2-2): EAGVTQFPSHSVIEKGQTVTLRCDPISGHDNLYWYRRVMGKEIKFLLHFVKESKQDESGMPNNRFLAERTGGTYSTLKVQPAELEDSGVYFCASSQGTSGRRAGELFFGEGSRLTVL.

The chain links TRBV12-3 or TRBV12-4 to TRBJ2-1, with no clear D. Trimming left V 3 bases short and J 0 bases short, with 6 bases between. CDR3 length equals 14 residues. Here the CDR3 reads CASSFDGSYNEQFF. DNA of the CDR3: TGTGCCAGCAGTTTTGACGGCTCCTACAATGAGCAGTTCTTC.

V gene TRBV20-1 combines with J gene TRBJ2-7; TRBD2 aligns across 7 bases. The germline CDR1 and CDR2 sequences are DFQATT and SNEGSKA (reference sequence). The CDR3 runs 11 residues. With V trimmed by 6 bases and J by 4 bases, 3 bases remained unmatched. This chain's CDR3 is CSAPLAYEQYF. CDR3 sequence (DNA): TGCAGTGCACCACTAGCGTACGAGCAGTACTTC.

A word on this clonotype: A far bigger clonotype differs at one base, so this is likely a read error. The chain carries TRBV28 and TRBJ2-1; 9 positions match TRBD2. The end of the DNA is better explained by TRBJ2-7, so the J call may be wrong. Germline loops: CDR1 MDHEN, CDR2 SYDVKM. The CDR3 extends over 16 amino acids. CDR3 amino acids: CASGTSTSGFSYEQYF. CDR3 bases: TGTGCCAGCGGGACTAGCACTAGCGGGTTCTCCTACGAGCAGTACTTC.

This clonotype has at least ten counts. CDR3 DNA sequence: TGCAGCGTGGGACAGAGCTCCTACGAGCAGTACTTC. Encoded protein: CSVGQSSYEQYF. The V call is TRBV29-1, the J call TRBJ2-7; TRBD1 aligns across 7 bases. Trimming at V came to 6 bases and at J to 0 bases, leaving 2 bases not matched to a gene. Germline V gene sequence: CDR1 SQVTM, CDR2 ANQGSEA. The CDR3 has 12 amino acids.

This clonotype was seen at least ten times. The CDR3: CARGESGASAEAFF. The CDR3 DNA reads as TGTGCCCGGGGGGAAAGTGGGGCGAGTGCTGAAGCTTTCTTT. The V and J genes are TRBV2 and TRBJ1-1, with a possible D match to TRBD1 (5 bases). CDR3 size: 14 residues. The germline V gene has CDR1 SNHLY and CDR2 FYNNEI. Trimming pared 11 bases from V and 6 bases from J, leaving 22 bases between.

With regard to this clonotype: This likely came from a read error, as a far larger clone is one base away. J is TRBJ2-5 and V is TRBV7-8; 7 bases map to TRBD2. This CDR3 contains 15 residues. CDR1 and CDR2 from the germline V gene are SGHVS and FQNEAQ. CDR3: CASSQTGGTNNEKFF. The DNA for the CDR3 is TGTGCCAGCAGTCAGACGGGGGGAACTAACAATGAGAAGTTCTTC.